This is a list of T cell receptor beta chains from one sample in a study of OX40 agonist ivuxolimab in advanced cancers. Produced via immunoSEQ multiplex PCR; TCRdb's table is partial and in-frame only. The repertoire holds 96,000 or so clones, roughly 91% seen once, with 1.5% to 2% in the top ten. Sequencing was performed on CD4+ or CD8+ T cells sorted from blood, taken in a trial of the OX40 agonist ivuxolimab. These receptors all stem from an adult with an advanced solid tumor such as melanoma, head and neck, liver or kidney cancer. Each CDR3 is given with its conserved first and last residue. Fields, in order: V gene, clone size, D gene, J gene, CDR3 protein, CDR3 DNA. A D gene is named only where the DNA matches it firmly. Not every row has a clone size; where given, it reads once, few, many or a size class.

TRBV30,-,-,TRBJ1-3,CAWSVRTAENTIYF,TGTGCCTGGAGTGTACGGACAGCGGAAAACACCATATATTTT
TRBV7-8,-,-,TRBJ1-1,CASSLPTGQKAFF,TGTGCCAGCAGTTTACCGACAGGACAAAAAGCTTTCTTT
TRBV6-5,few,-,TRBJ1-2,CASSYLRQDGYTF,TGTGCCAGCAGTTACCTAAGACAGGATGGCTACACCTTC
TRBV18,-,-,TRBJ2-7,CASSPSSYEQYF,TGTGCCAGCTCCCCTAGCTCCTACGAGCAGTACTTC
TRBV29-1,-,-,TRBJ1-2,CSVRTVNYGYTF,TGCAGCGTAAGGACTGTTAACTATGGCTACACCTTC
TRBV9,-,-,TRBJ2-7,CASSGTALQEQYF,TGTGCCAGCAGCGGGACTGCCCTTCAAGAGCAGTACTTC
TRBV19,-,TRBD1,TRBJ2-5,CASRQGATQYF,TGTGCCAGCCGACAGGGGGCGACCCAGTACTTC
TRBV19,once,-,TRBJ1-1,CASSIGAVDGVEAFF,TGTGCCAGTAGTATCGGGGCCGTGGATGGGGTTGAAGCTTTCTTT
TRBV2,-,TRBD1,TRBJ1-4,CASSESRDRVDNEKLFF,TGTGCCAGCAGTGAGTCCCGGGACAGGGTCGATAATGAAAAACTGTTTTTT
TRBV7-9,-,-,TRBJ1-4,CASSNPWGELFF,TGTGCCAGCAGCAACCCCTGGGGAGAACTGTTTTTT
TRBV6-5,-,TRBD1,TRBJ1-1,CASRIGGHTEAFF,TGTGCCAGCAGGATAGGGGGCCACACTGAAGCTTTCTTT
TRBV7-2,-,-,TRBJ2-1,CASSLDVSSPYEQFF,TGTGCCAGCAGCTTAGATGTTAGCTCCCCCTACGAGCAGTTCTTC
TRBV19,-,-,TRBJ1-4,CASNDGATNEKLFF,TGTGCCAGTAACGACGGAGCAACTAATGAAAAACTGTTTTTT
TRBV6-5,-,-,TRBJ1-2,CASRASRGYGYTF,TGTGCCAGCAGGGCCTCAAGGGGCTATGGCTACACCTTC
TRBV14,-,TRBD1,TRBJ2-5,CASSFRTGGQETQYF,TGTGCCAGCAGCTTCCGGACAGGTGGCCAAGAGACCCAGTACTTC
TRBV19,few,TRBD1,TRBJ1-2,CASLTGRNGYTF,TGTGCCAGCCTGACAGGGAGGAACGGCTACACCTTC
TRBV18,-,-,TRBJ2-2,CASSPPVRQSTGELFF,TGTGCCAGCTCACCACCGGTGAGGCAGAGCACCGGGGAGCTGTTTTTT
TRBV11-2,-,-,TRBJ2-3,CASSLGPSTDTQYF,TGTGCCAGCAGCTTAGGCCCTAGCACAGATACGCAGTATTTT
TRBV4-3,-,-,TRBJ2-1,CASSRGAVNNEQFF,TGCGCCAGCAGCCGCGGAGCGGTGAACAATGAGCAGTTCTTC
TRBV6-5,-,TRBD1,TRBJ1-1,CASSVNRGKNTEAFF,TGTGCCAGCAGCGTTAACAGGGGTAAAAACACTGAAGCTTTCTTT
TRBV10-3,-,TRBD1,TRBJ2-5,CAISPGTAQETQYF,TGTGCCATCAGTCCCGGGACAGCCCAAGAGACCCAGTACTTC
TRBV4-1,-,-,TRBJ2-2,CASSQRVTGELFF,TGCGCCAGCAGCCAAAGAGTAACCGGGGAGCTGTTTTTT
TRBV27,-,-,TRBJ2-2,CASSLQTGNTGELFF,TGTGCCAGCAGTCTCCAAACAGGGAACACCGGGGAGCTGTTTTTT
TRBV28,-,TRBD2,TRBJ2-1,CASTDGRAGDEQFF,TGTGCCAGCACGGACGGGAGGGCCGGGGATGAGCAGTTCTTC
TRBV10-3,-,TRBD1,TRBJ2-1,CAIRKPTGTRDNEQFF,TGTGCCATCAGGAAGCCGACAGGGACAAGGGACAATGAGCAGTTCTTC
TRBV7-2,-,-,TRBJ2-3,CASSSDLGRILPGLYF,TGTGCCAGCAGCTCCGACCTGGGACGTATCCTTCCGGGGCTGTATTTT
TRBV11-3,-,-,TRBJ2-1,CASSFADSRLLNNEQFF,TGTGCCAGCAGCTTTGCTGACAGCCGTCTATTAAACAATGAGCAGTTCTTC
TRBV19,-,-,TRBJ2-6,CASSLTPGRSSGANVLTF,TGTGCCAGTAGCCTTACTCCGGGACGGAGCTCTGGGGCCAACGTCCTGACTTTC
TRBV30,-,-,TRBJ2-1,CAWSPGETPYNEQFF,TGTGCCTGGAGTCCGGGGGAGACGCCCTACAATGAGCAGTTCTTC
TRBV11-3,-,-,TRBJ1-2,CASSLVVGEGYTF,TGTGCCAGCAGCTTAGTAGTGGGAGAGGGCTACACCTTC
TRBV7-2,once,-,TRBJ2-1,CASSLNRVKGVEQFF,TGTGCCAGCAGCTTAAACAGGGTGAAGGGGGTTGAGCAGTTCTTC
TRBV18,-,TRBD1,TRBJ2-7,CASSLQGATYEQYF,TGTGCCAGCTCACTTCAGGGGGCTACGTACGAGCAGTACTTC
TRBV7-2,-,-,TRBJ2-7,CASSADPSTGEQYF,TGTGCCAGCAGCGCCGACCCCTCCACCGGCGAGCAGTACTTC
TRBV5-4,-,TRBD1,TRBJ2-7,CASSRTGIYEQYF,TGTGCCAGCAGCCGGACAGGTATCTACGAGCAGTACTTC
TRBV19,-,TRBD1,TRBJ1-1,CASSKDTGEELVNTEAFF,TGTGCCAGTAGCAAAGACACAGGGGAAGAATTGGTGAACACTGAAGCTTTCTTT
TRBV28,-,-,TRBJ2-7,CASSRSQGSSYEQYF,TGTGCCAGCAGTCGATCGCAGGGGAGCTCCTACGAGCAGTACTTC
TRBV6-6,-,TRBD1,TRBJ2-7,CASSEPDRGYEQYF,TGTGCCAGCAGCGAGCCGGACAGGGGCTACGAGCAGTACTTC
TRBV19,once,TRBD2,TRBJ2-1,CASSFNKAGGRNEQFF,TGTGCCAGTAGTTTCAATAAAGCGGGAGGGCGGAATGAGCAGTTCTTC
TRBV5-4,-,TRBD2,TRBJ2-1,CASRGTSAYNEQFF,TGTGCCAGCAGAGGTACTAGCGCTTACAATGAGCAGTTCTTC
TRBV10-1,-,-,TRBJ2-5,CASSEGTEETQYF,TGCGCCAGCAGTGAGGGGACGGAAGAGACCCAGTACTTC
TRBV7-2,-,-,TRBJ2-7,CASSGFSYEQYF,TGTGCCAGCAGCGGGTTCTCCTACGAGCAGTACTTC
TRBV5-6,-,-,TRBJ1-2,CASSLNRNYGYTF,TGTGCCAGCAGCTTGAACAGGAATTATGGCTACACCTTC
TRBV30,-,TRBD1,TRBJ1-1,CAWSGDREYTEAFF,TGTGCCTGGAGCGGGGACAGGGAATACACTGAAGCTTTCTTT
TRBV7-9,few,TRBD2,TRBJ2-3,CASSLTSGRPTDTQYF,TGTGCCAGCAGCTTAACCAGCGGGAGGCCCACAGATACGCAGTATTTT
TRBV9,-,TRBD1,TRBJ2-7,CASSPTGQGAIGEQYF,TGTGCCAGCAGCCCAACCGGACAGGGGGCGATTGGCGAGCAGTACTTC
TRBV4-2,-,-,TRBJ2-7,CASSQDLRAGSYEQYF,TGTGCCAGCAGCCAAGATCTCCGGGCAGGCTCCTACGAGCAGTACTTC
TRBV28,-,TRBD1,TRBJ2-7,CASTQSGTGSYEQYF,TGTGCCAGCACACAGTCGGGGACAGGATCTTACGAGCAGTACTTC
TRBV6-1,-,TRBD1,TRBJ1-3,CATQGASGNTIYF,TGTGCTACCCAGGGGGCGTCTGGAAACACCATATATTTT
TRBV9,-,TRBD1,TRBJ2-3,CASSVAVGTGTDTQYF,TGTGCCAGCAGCGTAGCGGTAGGGACAGGGACAGATACGCAGTATTTT
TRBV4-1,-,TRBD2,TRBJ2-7,CASSQPTSGRNEQYF,TGCGCCAGCAGCCAGCCGACTAGCGGGAGAAACGAGCAGTACTTC
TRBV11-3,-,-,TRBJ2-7,CASSLLGWQGYEQYF,TGTGCCAGCAGCTTGCTCGGGTGGCAGGGCTACGAGCAGTACTTC
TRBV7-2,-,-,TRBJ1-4,CASSLRFGANEKLFF,TGTGCCAGCAGCCTGCGTTTCGGGGCTAATGAAAAACTGTTTTTT
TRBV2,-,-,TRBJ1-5,CASSEFTDSNQPQHF,TGTGCCAGCAGTGAATTTACGGATAGCAATCAGCCCCAGCATTTT
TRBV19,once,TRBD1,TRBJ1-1,CASRTGGASFF,TGTGCCAGTAGGACAGGGGGCGCTTCTTTCTTT
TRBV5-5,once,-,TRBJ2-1,CASSSTTNEQFF,TGTGCCAGCAGCTCGACGACCAATGAGCAGTTCTTC